Listed below are T cell receptor beta chains from one sample, sequenced in a study of blood T cell repertoires in COVID-19. TCRdb keeps only in-frame clones here, not all; method: immunoSEQ multiplex PCR. This sample has under 150,000 clones, with around 88% found just once. Sequencing was performed on PBMCs or T cells enriched from blood (not recorded which). Every receptor here comes from a woman aged 45-59 years who had recovered from COVID-19. Each CDR3 is given with its conserved first and last residue. Some rows have no size entry. The others give once, few or many, or a class for an expanded clone.

V gene: TRBV7-9
clone size: NA
J gene: TRBJ1-4
CDR3 protein: CASSLVFRGDEKLFF

V gene: TRBV5-6
clone size: NA
J gene: TRBJ2-5
CDR3 protein: CASTNIGETQYF

V gene: TRBV7-2
clone size: NA
J gene: TRBJ2-1
CDR3 protein: CASSLVGLFDEQFF

V gene: TRBV9
clone size: NA
J gene: TRBJ2-7
CDR3 protein: CASSVESASSYEQYF

V gene: TRBV5-1
clone size: NA
J gene: TRBJ1-2
CDR3 protein: CASSFSPPAGYGYTF

V gene: TRBV9
clone size: NA
J gene: TRBJ2-7
CDR3 protein: CASSAGDRAETYEQYF

V gene: TRBV9
clone size: NA
J gene: TRBJ2-7
CDR3 protein: CASSGGGDRAYEQYF

V gene: TRBV18
clone size: few
J gene: TRBJ1-2
CDR3 protein: CASSPLTLGQATLYGYTF

V gene: TRBV9
clone size: NA
J gene: TRBJ1-4
CDR3 protein: CASSPRDRGNEKLFF

V gene: TRBV3-1/TRBV3-2
clone size: NA
J gene: TRBJ2-5
CDR3 protein: CASSHSPRPWTSGVKETQYF

V gene: TRBV29-1
clone size: NA
J gene: TRBJ1-2
CDR3 protein: CSVLGADYGYTF

V gene: TRBV19
clone size: once
J gene: TRBJ1-4
CDR3 protein: CATQDAAEKLFF

V gene: TRBV5-1
clone size: NA
J gene: TRBJ2-3
CDR3 protein: CASEAGAPPDTQYF

V gene: TRBV5-1
clone size: NA
J gene: TRBJ2-1
CDR3 protein: CASSGDSGGRYNEQFF

V gene: TRBV15
clone size: NA
J gene: TRBJ1-4
CDR3 protein: CATSRDRGLINEKLFF

V gene: TRBV5-6
clone size: NA
J gene: TRBJ1-5
CDR3 protein: CASSLAGSSPQHF

V gene: TRBV4-1
clone size: few
J gene: TRBJ1-5
CDR3 protein: CASRRQSNQPQHF